This T cell receptor (beta chain) was obtained from a study of tumor and adjacent non-tumor tissue in lung cancer. Study-wide findings and caveats: Compared with tumor, normal lung showed significantly lower TCR diversity.

Regarding this clonotype: Its target is not known.

CDR3 length: 14 amino acids. V gave up 4 bases and J gave up 5 bases, with 17 bases separating them. Germline V gives CDR1 DFQATT, CDR2 SNEGSKA (reference sequence). This sample's RNA came from whole unsorted tissue. TCRbeta libraries were built with three rounds of nested PCR, modified from ARM-PCR. MiXCR was run by TCRdb on the multiplex PCR reads, yielding one entry per CDR3 protein. The repertoire holds 90,000 to 130,000 distinct CDR3 sequences, with approximately 84% as singletons. The sample was lung tumor tissue. This chain uses TRBV20-1 with TRBJ1-1; unclear D gene. The TCR originated in a man between 65 and 80 years old with non-small cell lung cancer. In DNA, the CDR3 is TGCAGTGCTAACCACTCCAGTTTGGATACTGAAGCTTTCTTT. Its protein product is CSANHSSLDTEAFF.